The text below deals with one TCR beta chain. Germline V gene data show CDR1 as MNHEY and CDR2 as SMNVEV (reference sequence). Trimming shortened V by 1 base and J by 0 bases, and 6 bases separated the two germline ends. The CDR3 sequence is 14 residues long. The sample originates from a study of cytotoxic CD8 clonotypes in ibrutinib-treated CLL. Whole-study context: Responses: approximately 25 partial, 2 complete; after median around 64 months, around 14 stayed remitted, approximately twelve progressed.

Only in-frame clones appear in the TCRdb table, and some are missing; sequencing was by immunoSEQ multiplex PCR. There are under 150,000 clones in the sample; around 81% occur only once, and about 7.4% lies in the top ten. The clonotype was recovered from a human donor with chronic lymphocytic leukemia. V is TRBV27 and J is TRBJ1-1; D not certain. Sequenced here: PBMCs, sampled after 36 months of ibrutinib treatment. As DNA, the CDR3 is TGTGCCAGCAGTTTATGGGCCGTGAACACTGAAGCTTTCTTT. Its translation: CASSLWAVNTEAFF.